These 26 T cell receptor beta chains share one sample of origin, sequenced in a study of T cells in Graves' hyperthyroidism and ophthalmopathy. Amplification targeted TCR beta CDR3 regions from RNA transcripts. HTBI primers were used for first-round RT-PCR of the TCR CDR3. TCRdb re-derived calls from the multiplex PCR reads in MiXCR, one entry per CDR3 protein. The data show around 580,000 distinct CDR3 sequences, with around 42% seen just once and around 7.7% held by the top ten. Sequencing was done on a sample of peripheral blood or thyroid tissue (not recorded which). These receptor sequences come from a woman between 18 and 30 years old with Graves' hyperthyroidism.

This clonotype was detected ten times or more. CDR3 in DNA: TGTGCCAGCAGTCCCTGGACAGGGGCAGGGGATGGCTACACCTTC. As protein: CASSPWTGAGDGYTF. The V gene is TRBV27, the J gene TRBJ1-2, with TRBD1 matching over 9 bases. V lost 5 bases to trimming and J lost 6 bases; unmatched junction nucleotides: 10. CDR3 size: 15 residues. Germline assignment: CDR1 MNHEY and CDR2 SMNVEV (reference sequence).

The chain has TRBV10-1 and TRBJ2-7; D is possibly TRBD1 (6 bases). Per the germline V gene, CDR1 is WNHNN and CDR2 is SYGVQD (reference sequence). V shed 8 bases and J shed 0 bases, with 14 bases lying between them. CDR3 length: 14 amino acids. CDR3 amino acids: CASSTRDNSYEQYF. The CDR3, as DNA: TGCGCCAGCTCGACTCGGGACAACTCCTACGAGCAGTACTTC.

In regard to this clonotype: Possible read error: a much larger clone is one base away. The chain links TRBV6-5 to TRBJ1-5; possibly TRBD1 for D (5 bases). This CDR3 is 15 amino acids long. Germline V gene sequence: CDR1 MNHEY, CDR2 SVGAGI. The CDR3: CAISYGGTPNRPQHF. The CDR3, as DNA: TGTGCCATCAGTTACGGCGGGACTCCAAACCGGCCCCAGCATTTT.

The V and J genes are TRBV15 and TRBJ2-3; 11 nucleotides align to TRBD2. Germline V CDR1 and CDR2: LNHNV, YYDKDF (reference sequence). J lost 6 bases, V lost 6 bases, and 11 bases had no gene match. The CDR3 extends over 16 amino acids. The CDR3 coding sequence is TGTGCCACCAGGAATCGACTAGCGGGGTTGGCCGATACGCAGTATTTT. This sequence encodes CATRNRLAGLADTQYF.

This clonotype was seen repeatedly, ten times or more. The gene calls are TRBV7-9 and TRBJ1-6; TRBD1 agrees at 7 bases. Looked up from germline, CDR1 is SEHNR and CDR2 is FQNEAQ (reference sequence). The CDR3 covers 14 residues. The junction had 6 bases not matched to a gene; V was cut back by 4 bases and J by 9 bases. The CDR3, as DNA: TGTGCCAGCAGCTCCACAGGGGCCGGTTCACCCCTCCACTTT. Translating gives CASSSTGAGSPLHF.

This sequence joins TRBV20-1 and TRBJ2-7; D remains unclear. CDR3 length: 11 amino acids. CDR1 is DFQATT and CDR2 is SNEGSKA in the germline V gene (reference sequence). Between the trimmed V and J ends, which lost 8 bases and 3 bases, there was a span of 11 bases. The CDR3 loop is CSPRSFYEQYF. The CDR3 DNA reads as TGCAGTCCCCGATCGTTCTACGAGCAGTACTTC.

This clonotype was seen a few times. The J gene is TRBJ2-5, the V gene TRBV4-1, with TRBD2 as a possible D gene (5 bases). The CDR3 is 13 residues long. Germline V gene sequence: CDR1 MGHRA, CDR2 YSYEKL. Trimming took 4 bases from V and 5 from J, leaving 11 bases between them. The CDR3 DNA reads TGCGCCAGCAGCCTGGTTAGCGTGGAGACCCAGTACTTC. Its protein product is CASSLVSVETQYF.

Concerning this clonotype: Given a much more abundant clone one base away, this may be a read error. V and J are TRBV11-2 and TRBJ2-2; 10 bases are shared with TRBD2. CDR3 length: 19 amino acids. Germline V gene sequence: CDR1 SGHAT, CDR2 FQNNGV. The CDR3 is CAGSLAAGWLAGATGELFF. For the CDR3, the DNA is TGTGCCGGCAGCTTAGCCGCAGGGTGGCTAGCGGGAGCTACCGGGGAGCTGTTTTTT.

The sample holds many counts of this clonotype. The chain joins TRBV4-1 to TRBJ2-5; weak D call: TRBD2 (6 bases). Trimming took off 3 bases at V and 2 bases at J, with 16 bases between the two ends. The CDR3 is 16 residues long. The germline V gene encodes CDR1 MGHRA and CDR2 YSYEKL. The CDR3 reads CASSQILVAVQETQYF. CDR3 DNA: TGCGCCAGCAGCCAGATTTTAGTAGCGGTTCAAGAGACCCAGTACTTC.

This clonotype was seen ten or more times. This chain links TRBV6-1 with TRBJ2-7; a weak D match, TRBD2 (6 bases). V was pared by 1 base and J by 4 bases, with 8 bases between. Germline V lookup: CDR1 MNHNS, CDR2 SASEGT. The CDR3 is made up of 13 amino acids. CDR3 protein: CASSEEGRYEQYF. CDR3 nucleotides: TGTGCCAGCAGTGAAGAAGGGAGGTACGAGCAGTACTTC.

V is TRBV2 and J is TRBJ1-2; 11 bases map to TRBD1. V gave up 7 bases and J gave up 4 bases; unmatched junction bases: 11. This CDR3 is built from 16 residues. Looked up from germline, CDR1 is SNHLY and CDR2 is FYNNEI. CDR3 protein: CASMAVDRGRFYGYTF. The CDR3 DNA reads TGTGCCAGCATGGCGGTGGACAGGGGGCGGTTCTATGGCTACACCTTC.

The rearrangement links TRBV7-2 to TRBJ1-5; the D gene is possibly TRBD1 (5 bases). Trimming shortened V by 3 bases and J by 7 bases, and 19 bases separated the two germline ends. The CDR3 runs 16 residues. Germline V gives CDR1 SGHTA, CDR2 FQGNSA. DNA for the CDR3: TGTGCCAGCAGCTTGTTGGGACTCGTGTCTGAGCAGCCCCAGCATTTT. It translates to CASSLLGLVSEQPQHF.

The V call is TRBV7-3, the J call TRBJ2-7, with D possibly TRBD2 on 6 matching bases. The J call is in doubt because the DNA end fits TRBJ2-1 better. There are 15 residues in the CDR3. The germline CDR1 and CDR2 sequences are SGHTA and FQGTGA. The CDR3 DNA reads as TGTGCCAGCAGCTGGGGAGGAGGCTCCTACAATGAGCAGTTCTTC. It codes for CASSWGGGSYNEQFF.

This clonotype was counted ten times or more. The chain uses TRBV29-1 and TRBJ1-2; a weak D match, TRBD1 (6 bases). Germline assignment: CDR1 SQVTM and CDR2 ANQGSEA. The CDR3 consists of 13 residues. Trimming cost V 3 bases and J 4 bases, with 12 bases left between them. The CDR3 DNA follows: TGCAGCGTTGATGACGACAGGACCTATGGCTACACCTTC. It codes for CSVDDDRTYGYTF.

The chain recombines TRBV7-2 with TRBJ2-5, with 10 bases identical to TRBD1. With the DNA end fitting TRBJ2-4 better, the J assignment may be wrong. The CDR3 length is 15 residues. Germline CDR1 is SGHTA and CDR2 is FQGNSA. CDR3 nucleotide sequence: TGTGCCAGCAGCTTAAAAGACAGGGGGCTGTACATTCAGTACTTC. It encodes CASSLKDRGLYIQYF.

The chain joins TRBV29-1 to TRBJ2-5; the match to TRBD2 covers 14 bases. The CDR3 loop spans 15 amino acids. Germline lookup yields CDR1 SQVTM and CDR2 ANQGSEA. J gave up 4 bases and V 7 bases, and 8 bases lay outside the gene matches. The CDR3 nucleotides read TGCAGCGCCAGCAGGGGGACTAGCGGGAGAGAGACCCAGTACTTC. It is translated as CSASRGTSGRETQYF.

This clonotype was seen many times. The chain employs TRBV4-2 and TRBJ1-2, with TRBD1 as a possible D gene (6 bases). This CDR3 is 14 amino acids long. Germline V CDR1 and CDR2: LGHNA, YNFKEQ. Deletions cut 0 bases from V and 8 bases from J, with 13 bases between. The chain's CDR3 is CASSQDSRGEGYTF. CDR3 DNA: TGTGCCAGCAGCCAAGATTCCAGGGGTGAAGGCTACACCTTC.

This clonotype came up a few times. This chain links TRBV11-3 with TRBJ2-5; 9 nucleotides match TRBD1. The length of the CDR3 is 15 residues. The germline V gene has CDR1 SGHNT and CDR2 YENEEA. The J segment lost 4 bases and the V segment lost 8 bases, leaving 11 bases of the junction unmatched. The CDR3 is CASRSRDRAGETQYF. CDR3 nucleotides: TGTGCCAGCCGAAGCCGGGACAGGGCTGGAGAGACCCAGTACTTC.

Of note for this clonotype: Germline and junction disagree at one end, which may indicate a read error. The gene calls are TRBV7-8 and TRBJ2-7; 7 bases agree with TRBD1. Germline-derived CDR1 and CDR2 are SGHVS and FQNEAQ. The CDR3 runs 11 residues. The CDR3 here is CASSPGTVMDF. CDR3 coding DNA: TGTGCCAGCAGTCCCGGGACAGTCATGGACTTC.

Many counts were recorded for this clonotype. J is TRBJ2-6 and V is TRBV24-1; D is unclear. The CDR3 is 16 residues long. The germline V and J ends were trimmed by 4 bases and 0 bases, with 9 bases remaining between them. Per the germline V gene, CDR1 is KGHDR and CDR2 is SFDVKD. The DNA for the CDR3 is TGTGCCACCAGTGAGCCCACTGCCTCTGGGGCCAACGTCCTGACTTTC. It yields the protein CATSEPTASGANVLTF.

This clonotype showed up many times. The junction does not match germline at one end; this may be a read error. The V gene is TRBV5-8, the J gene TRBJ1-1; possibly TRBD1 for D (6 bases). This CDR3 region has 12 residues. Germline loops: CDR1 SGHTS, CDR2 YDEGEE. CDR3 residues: CASSQRKQGWIF. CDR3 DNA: TGTGCCAGCAGCCAAAGGAAACAGGGTTGGATCTTT. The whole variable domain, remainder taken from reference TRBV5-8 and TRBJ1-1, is EAGVTQSPTHLIKTRGQQATLRCSPISGHTSVYWYQQALGLGLQFLLWYDEGEERNRGNFPPRFSGRQFPNYSSELNVNALELEDSALYLCASSQRKQGWIFGQGTRLTVV.

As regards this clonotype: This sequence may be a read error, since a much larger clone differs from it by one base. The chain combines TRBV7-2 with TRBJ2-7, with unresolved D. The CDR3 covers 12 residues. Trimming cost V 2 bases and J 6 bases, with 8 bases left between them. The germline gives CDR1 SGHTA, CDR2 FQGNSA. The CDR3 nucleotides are TGTGCCAGCAGCTTACTGAATTGCGAGCAGTACTTC. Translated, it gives CASSLLNCEQYF.

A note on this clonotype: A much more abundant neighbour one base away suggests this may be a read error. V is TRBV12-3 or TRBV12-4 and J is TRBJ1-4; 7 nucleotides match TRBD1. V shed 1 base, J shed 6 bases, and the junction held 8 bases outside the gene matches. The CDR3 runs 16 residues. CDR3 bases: TGTGCCAGCAGTTTAGGGGCAGGGGGGATCGATGAAAAACTGTTTTTT. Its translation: CASSLGAGGIDEKLFF.

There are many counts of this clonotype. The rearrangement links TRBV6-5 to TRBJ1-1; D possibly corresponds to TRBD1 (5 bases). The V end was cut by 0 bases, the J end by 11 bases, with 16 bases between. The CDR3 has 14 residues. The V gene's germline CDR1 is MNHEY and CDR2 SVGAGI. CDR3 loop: CASSYSMEGWKAFF. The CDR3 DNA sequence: TGTGCCAGCAGTTACTCGATGGAGGGGTGGAAGGCTTTCTTT.

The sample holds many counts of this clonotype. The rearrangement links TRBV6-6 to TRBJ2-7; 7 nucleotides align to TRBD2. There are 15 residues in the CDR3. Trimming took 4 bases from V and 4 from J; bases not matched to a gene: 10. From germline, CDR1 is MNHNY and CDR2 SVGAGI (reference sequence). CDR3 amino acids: CASSSPGTILYEQYF. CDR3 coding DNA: TGTGCCAGCAGTTCCCCCGGGACTATACTTTACGAGCAGTACTTC.

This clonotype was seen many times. The CDR3 reads CASSEAAGSGAYEQYF. DNA for the CDR3: TGTGCCAGCAGTGAAGCGGCCGGGAGTGGGGCCTACGAGCAGTACTTC. The chain has TRBV6-1 and TRBJ2-7, with a weak D call TRBD2 (6 bases). Germline loops: CDR1 MNHNS, CDR2 SASEGT. Trimming took off 0 bases at V and 2 bases at J, with 14 bases between the two ends. The CDR3 loop spans 16 amino acids.